The T cell receptor (beta chain) described here comes from a study of blood T cell repertoires in COVID-19 (TCRdb year 2020). With respect to the entire study: The collaborator samples originated in the United States, Italy and Spain and spanned the acute and convalescent phases of COVID-19. The material from the prospective study consisted of cDNA or gDNA derived from T cells, B-cell-depleted T cells, or PBMCs. A freely available public database, intended as a resource for researchers studying the immune response to SARS-CoV-2, is where the repertoires were released. The dataset comprised deeply sampled blood TCRbeta repertoires from subjects exposed to, actively infected with, or recovered from COVID-19. HLA class I and class II types, where available, came from metadata supplied by the sample provider rather than from assay-based typing. Samples were obtained from the ongoing ImmuneRACE study (first 160 participants) and from some 1,200 subjects provided by 6 global collaborators. A de-identified subject ID, COVID-19 status, age in years and sex were almost always included in the sample metadata.

Study-level results and caveats: The amount of clinical and demographic metadata varied by source and participant and was provided uncurated.

Participants in the prospective study were aged roughly 18 to 95 years, lived in some 24 United States geographic areas, and enrolled through a virtual design. To assign participants to cohorts, the prospective study relied on clinical history that participants themselves reported in a screening survey and a study questionnaire. ImmuneRACE Cohort 3 recovered participants were defined by two consecutive negative NP/OP PCR tests, healthcare professional clearance, or symptom resolution. Mobile phlebotomists in the prospective study collected whole blood, serum and a nasopharyngeal or oropharyngeal swab from every participant. Over an approximately 2-month period, participants in the prospective study had the option of providing additional blood draws and questionnaires. Prospective study blood samples were shipped either frozen or at room temperature before DNA extraction. As concerns this clone: Its antigen is unknown. No much larger clonotype is one base removed from it; base qualities were not supplied.

The CDR3 covers 13 residues, taking in both the cysteine and the phenylalanine. The read is trimmed to its CDR3 DNA, 39 bases read in frame from base 1. V loses 6 bases at its end and J loses 8 bases; junction bases beyond the gene matches: 5. The immunoSEQ Assay, a bias-controlled multiplex PCR, was used to amplify TCRbeta CDR3 regions from genomic DNA. Under the source paper's analysis protocol: The number of nucleated cells in each sample was estimated by amplification of reference gene primers within the assay. To quantify the absolute abundance of each unique TCRbeta CDR3 rearrangement, sequence reads were collapsed and filtered. For each sample, productive Simpson clonality was calculated as the square root of Simpson's diversity index across productive rearrangements. TCRdb obtained this table from immuneACCESS and retained in-frame rearrangements with V and J assigned. These tables miss some clones; where compared with another copy, unresolved V genes account for less than half of the shortfall, and the remainder is unexplained. V and J calls and clone size come straight from that table; D and trimming were deduced from the DNA. The table for this sample lists 140,000 or so clones; 87% of them were counted only once. The ten biggest clones cover about 11% of the sample.

The chain is made from TRBV12-3 or TRBV12-4 and TRBJ1-2, with 11 junctional bases fitting TRBD1. This TCR was sampled from a man between 60 and 70 years old who had recovered from COVID-19. The specimen sequenced was PBMCs or T cells enriched from blood (not recorded which). CDR3 reads: CASSPDRGLGYTF. The DNA sequence is as follows: TGTGCCAGCAGCCCGGACAGGGGGCTAGGCTACACCTTC.